The 23 T cell receptor beta chains presented below share a single source sample, sequenced in a study of cytomegalovirus exposure and HLA in healthy donors. PCR involved 60 Vbeta and 13 Jbeta primers. Produced via immunoSEQ multiplex PCR; TCRdb's table is partial and in-frame only. The data show 90,000 to 150,000 clones, about 81% seen once. The source material was PBMCs. Receptors were obtained from a woman in her forties in good health and CMV-seropositive.

The chain has TRBV6-1 and TRBJ1-1, with 7 nucleotides matching TRBD1. Trimming at V came to 2 bases and at J to 11 bases, leaving 14 bases not matched to a gene. The germline V gene has CDR1 MNHNS and CDR2 SASEGT. The CDR3 contains 15 residues. CDR3 residues: CASSETPPYRGWAFF. CDR3 DNA sequence: TGTGCCAGCAGTGAAACCCCTCCCTACAGGGGATGGGCTTTCTTT.

This clone showed up just once. CDR3 DNA sequence: TGTGCCAGCAGCTTTTTAGGGGGGGACACTGAAGCTTTCTTT. Translated, it gives CASSFLGGDTEAFF. This rearrangement joins TRBV5-6 to TRBJ1-1; TRBD1 might be the D (6 bases). Germline CDR1 is SGHDT and CDR2 is YYEEEE. The CDR3 is made up of 14 amino acids. Deletions cut 2 bases from V and 3 bases from J, with 11 bases between.

This chain uses TRBV6-1 with TRBJ1-3; D ambiguous. This CDR3 is built from 12 residues. V lost 1 base, J lost 7 bases, and 5 bases lay in between. Germline V CDR1 and CDR2: MNHNS, SASEGT. The CDR3 loop is CASSEDWNTIYF. The CDR3 DNA sequence: TGTGCCAGCAGTGAAGACTGGAACACCATATATTTT.

This rearrangement joins TRBV4-3 to TRBJ2-5; D perhaps matches TRBD2 (5 bases). The CDR3 spans 18 residues. The germline CDR1 and CDR2 sequences are LGHNA and YSLEER. V dropped 4 bases and J dropped 0 bases, with 21 bases sitting between them. The CDR3 spells CASSPRGPIAQYQETQYF. The CDR3 nucleotides are TGCGCCAGCAGCCCCAGAGGTCCCATAGCGCAGTACCAAGAGACCCAGTACTTC.

The chain combines TRBV13 with TRBJ2-2; D possibly corresponds to TRBD1 (7 bases). Germline CDR1 and CDR2: PRHDT and FYEKMQ (reference sequence). The V gene lost 4 bases and the J gene lost 3 bases, with 21 bases spanning the gap. This CDR3 is 18 amino acids long. CDR3 amino acids: CASSSPPFTGEDTGELFF. CDR3 nucleotide sequence: TGTGCCAGCAGCTCCCCCCCCTTCACAGGGGAGGACACCGGGGAGCTGTTTTTT. Full variable domain (missing parts from reference TRBV13 and TRBJ2-2): AAGVIQSPRHLIKEKRETATLKCYPIPRHDTVYWYQQGPGQDPQFLISFYEKMQSDKGSIPDRFSAQQFSDYHSELNMSSLELGDSALYFCASSSPPFTGEDTGELFFGEGSRLTVL.

Written as DNA, the CDR3 is TGCGCCAGGTCGACAGGAAGGTACAATGAGCAGTTCTTC. Translated: CARSTGRYNEQFF. The chain couples TRBV10-1 to TRBJ2-1, with TRBD1 as a possible D gene (6 bases). The germline V and J ends were trimmed by 9 bases and 4 bases, with 13 bases remaining between them. Germline V gives CDR1 WNHNN, CDR2 SYGVQD (reference sequence). CDR3 length: 13 amino acids.

The V call is TRBV7-2, the J call TRBJ2-7, with 8 bases identical to TRBD2. This CDR3 spans 16 amino acids. The junction had 13 bases not matched to a gene; V was cut back by 5 bases and J by 4 bases. The germline gives CDR1 SGHTA, CDR2 FQGNSA. The CDR3 DNA sequence: TGTGCCAGCAGCCCAGACGGCCAGCGGGGGAGGTACGAGCAGTACTTC. Translating it yields CASSPDGQRGRYEQYF.

The V and J genes are TRBV2 and TRBJ2-1; 8 positions agree with TRBD2. V dropped 7 bases and J dropped 12; count of bases not matched to a gene: 2. The CDR3 extends over 10 amino acids. Germline V gene lookup returns CDR1 SNHLY and CDR2 FYNNEI. CDR3 sequence reads: CASTSGRQFF. The CDR3 nucleotides read TGTGCCAGCACAAGCGGGAGGCAGTTCTTC.

V is TRBV9 and J is TRBJ2-3; 12 bases line up with TRBD2. The CDR3 is 17 amino acids. Germline V lookup: CDR1 SGDLS, CDR2 YYNGEE. Unmatched junction bases numbered 6, after V lost 0 bases and J lost 4 bases. CDR3 sequence (DNA): TGTGCCAGCAGCGTAGCTAGCGGGGGGGCGTGGGCAGATACGCAGTATTTT. Translating it yields CASSVASGGAWADTQYF.

V usage is TRBV11-3 and J usage is TRBJ1-1, with TRBD1 matching over 9 bases. Looked up from germline, CDR1 is SGHNT and CDR2 is YENEEA. The CDR3 sequence is 14 residues long. Trimming removed 6 bases from V and 11 bases from J; junction bases left unmatched: 13. In nucleotides, the CDR3 is TGTGCCAGCAGTCCCGGGACAGGGTCGACGGGGGCTTTCTTT. Translation: CASSPGTGSTGAFF.

The CDR3 sequence: CATSEALNTEAFF. The CDR3 coding sequence is TGTGCCACCTCGGAGGCCTTGAACACTGAAGCTTTCTTT. The rearrangement joins TRBV15 to TRBJ1-1; D is unclear. Germline V CDR1 and CDR2: LNHNV, YYDKDF (reference sequence). This CDR3 contains 13 residues. Deletions cut 8 bases from V and 0 bases from J, with 10 bases between.

V and J are TRBV14 and TRBJ2-1; 7 nucleotides line up with TRBD2. The CDR3 spans 18 residues. Germline assignment: CDR1 SGHDN and CDR2 FVKESK. Trimming took 0 bases from V and 8 from J; bases not matched to a gene: 16. In DNA form, the CDR3 reads TGTGCCAGCAGCCAAGAGTACGCCGCTAGCGGAAGGTTGGATGAGCAGTTCTTC. Amino acid sequence: CASSQEYAASGRLDEQFF.

This clone was seen more than once but under ten times. The chain recombines TRBV6-5 with TRBJ1-6; 9 bases map to TRBD1. CDR3 length: 16 amino acids. The germline V gene encodes CDR1 MNHEY and CDR2 SVGAGI. After removal of 0 bases from V and 11 bases from J, the junction contained 8 bases not matched to a gene. The CDR3 sequence is CASSYSISTGGTPLHF. The DNA of the CDR3 is TGTGCCAGCAGTTACTCGATCTCGACAGGGGGGACACCCCTCCACTTT.

This chain connects TRBV5-1 to TRBJ1-2; D unresolved. The ends were cut back, 0 bases at V and 2 bases at J, with 8 bases in the middle. This CDR3 is 14 amino acids long. Per the germline V gene, CDR1 is SGHRS and CDR2 is YFSETQ. CDR3 loop: CASSLGPQNYGYTF. As DNA, the CDR3 is TGCGCCAGCAGCTTGGGTCCCCAGAACTATGGCTACACCTTC.

The gene calls are TRBV12-5 and TRBJ1-2; TRBD1 aligns across 8 bases. V lost 2 bases to trimming and J lost 0 bases; unmatched junction nucleotides: 5. CDR3 size: 16 residues. CDR1 LGHNT and CDR2 FRNRAP come from the germline V gene. The CDR3 DNA is TGTGCTAGTGGTTTGCAGGGACAGGATACTAACTATGGCTACACCTTC. Translated, it gives CASGLQGQDTNYGYTF.

In its sample, this clone was seen a few times. This chain connects TRBV30 to TRBJ2-5, with 8 bases matching TRBD2. Trimming took 2 bases from V and 3 from J; bases not matched to a gene: 8. CDR3 length equals 15 residues. CDR1 is GTSNPN and CDR2 is SVGIG in the germline V gene (reference sequence). DNA of the CDR3: TGTGCCTGGAGTATTGGACTAGCAGATAAAGAGACCCAGTACTTC. It is translated as CAWSIGLADKETQYF.

This clone was picked up a small number of times. V usage is TRBV19 and J usage is TRBJ1-2; possible D gene TRBD1, 5 bases. This CDR3 has 13 amino acids. Per germline, CDR1 LNHDA and CDR2 SQIVND (reference sequence). V was trimmed by 5 bases and J by 3 bases, leaving 10 bases between them. The CDR3 reads CASSLRAYYGYTF. CDR3 in DNA: TGTGCCAGTAGTCTCAGGGCCTACTATGGCTACACCTTC.

This clone was detected a few times. The chain uses TRBV9 and TRBJ2-3; no reliable D call. V dropped 3 bases and J dropped 2 bases, with 7 bases sitting between them. This CDR3 is 13 amino acids long. Germline lookup yields CDR1 SGDLS and CDR2 YYNGEE. The DNA for the CDR3 is TGTGCCAGCAGCGGAGCCCCCACAGATACGCAGTATTTT. It encodes CASSGAPTDTQYF.

The chain carries TRBV5-1 and TRBJ2-5; no clear D gene. V was pared by 2 bases and J by 2 bases, with 4 bases between. This CDR3 region has 12 residues. Germline assignment: CDR1 SGHRS and CDR2 YFSETQ. CDR3 in amino acids: CASSFGQETQYF. The CDR3 coding sequence is TGCGCCAGCAGCTTCGGTCAAGAGACCCAGTACTTC.

The chain recombines TRBV13 with TRBJ1-1; possibly TRBD1 for D (6 bases). This CDR3 comprises 15 residues. With 0 bases removed from V and 5 bases from J, the gap between germline ends came to 13 bases. CDR1 and CDR2 from the germline V gene are PRHDT and FYEKMQ (reference sequence). Here the CDR3 reads CASSLGQGRSTEAFF. The CDR3 coding sequence is TGTGCCAGCAGCTTAGGACAGGGTAGGTCGACTGAAGCTTTCTTT.

The V and J genes are TRBV2 and TRBJ2-2; tentatively, D is TRBD1 (5 bases). V lost 8 bases, J lost 5 bases, and 12 bases lay in between. The CDR3 covers 13 residues. Per germline, CDR1 SNHLY and CDR2 FYNNEI. This CDR3 reads CASSQGWTGELFF. The CDR3 DNA reads TGTGCCAGCTCTCAGGGCTGGACCGGGGAGCTGTTTTTT.

This sequence joins TRBV9 and TRBJ1-1; tentative D call: TRBD1 (5 bases). With 0 bases removed from V and 0 bases from J, the gap between germline ends came to 9 bases. Germline loops: CDR1 SGDLS, CDR2 YYNGEE. The CDR3 is 15 amino acids. The CDR3 DNA follows: TGTGCCAGCAGCGTAGGGAACAGGTTGAACACTGAAGCTTTCTTT. This encodes CASSVGNRLNTEAFF.

The chain recombines TRBV18 with TRBJ2-3, with TRBD2 matching over 11 bases. The V gene's germline CDR1 is KGHSH and CDR2 LQKENI. J lost 1 base, V lost 1 base, and 10 bases had no gene match. This CDR3 contains 19 residues. CDR3 loop: CASSPRQTGTSGGTDTQYF. The CDR3 region has the DNA TGTGCCAGCTCACCACGACAGACAGGGACTAGCGGAGGCACAGATACGCAGTATTTT.